A selection of T cell receptor beta chains follows, all from one sample in a study of cytomegalovirus exposure and HLA in healthy donors. The repertoire was sequenced with immunoSEQ multiplex PCR; TCRdb's copy has only in-frame clones and lacks some. The sample has about 94,000 clones; about 75% are singletons. The specimen sequenced was PBMCs. The receptor set was obtained from a man in his forties in good health and CMV-seropositive. Each CDR3 is given with its conserved first and last residue. A D gene is named only where the DNA matches it firmly. Clone size is shown for a subset of rows, as once, few, many or a class of expanded clone.

d_gene	v_gene	j_gene	len	abundance	CDR3aa	CDR3nt
NA	TRBV6-1	TRBJ2-7	12	NA	CAGRDTAYEQYF	TGTGCCGGCCGGGACACAGCCTACGAGCAGTACTTC
TRBD2	TRBV4-3	TRBJ2-2	16	few	CASSQDPGRVVGELFF	TGCGCCAGCAGCCAAGATCCCGGGAGGGTGGTCGGGGAGCTGTTTTTT
TRBD2	TRBV28	TRBJ2-2	14	NA	CAIHGRKRTGELFF	TGTGCCATTCACGGGAGGAAAAGGACCGGGGAGCTGTTTTTT
NA	TRBV6-1	TRBJ2-1	15	few	CASSEARTPRNEQFF	TGTGCCAGCAGTGAAGCCCGCACCCCCCGGAATGAGCAGTTCTTC
TRBD1	TRBV5-4	TRBJ1-1	15	few	CASSFPGQGGTEAFF	TGTGCCAGCAGCTTTCCGGGACAGGGAGGCACTGAAGCTTTCTTT
TRBD1	TRBV5-5	TRBJ2-7	16	few	CASSIGQGAGSYEQYF	TGTGCCAGCAGCATCGGACAGGGGGCGGGGTCCTACGAGCAGTACTTC
NA	TRBV4-3	TRBJ1-2	16	NA	CASSQDLQGSLPGYTF	TGCGCCAGCAGCCAAGACCTCCAGGGGTCCCTGCCCGGCTACACCTTC
NA	TRBV5-1	TRBJ1-1	14	NA	CASSGEGGNTEAFF	TGCGCCAGCAGCGGGGAGGGGGGGAACACTGAAGCTTTCTTT
TRBD2	TRBV4-3	TRBJ2-2	15	NA	CASSLIAGDTGELFF	TGCGCCAGCAGCCTAATAGCGGGAGACACCGGGGAGCTGTTTTTT
NA	TRBV7-9	TRBJ2-1	14	NA	CASSPGSSYNEQFF	TGTGCCAGCAGCCCGGGGAGCTCCTACAATGAGCAGTTCTTC
TRBD2	TRBV7-2	TRBJ2-3	18	NA	CASSWPSSGRDFADTQYF	TGTGCCAGCAGCTGGCCCTCTAGCGGGAGGGATTTCGCAGATACGCAGTATTTT
NA	TRBV29-1	TRBJ2-7	12	NA	CSVGGLTYEQYF	TGCAGCGTTGGAGGGTTAACCTACGAGCAGTACTTC
NA	TRBV9	TRBJ1-4	14	once	CASSVSGEDEKLFF	TGTGCCAGCAGCGTATCTGGGGAGGATGAAAAACTGTTTTTT
NA	TRBV2	TRBJ1-4	15	NA	CATTRLLATNEKLFF	TGTGCCACCACAAGACTCCTTGCAACTAATGAAAAACTGTTTTTT
NA	TRBV28	TRBJ2-5	15	NA	CASSLGGGLQETQYF	TGTGCCAGCAGTTTAGGCGGCGGCCTACAAGAGACCCAGTACTTC
TRBD2	TRBV4-3	TRBJ2-3	18	NA	CASSRRAPGGASTDTQYF	TGCGCCAGCAGCCGACGGGCCCCGGGGGGGGCTAGCACAGATACGCAGTATTTT
NA	TRBV7-9	TRBJ2-2	13	NA	CASSLSSAGELFF	TGTGCCAGCAGCCTGTCTAGCGCCGGGGAGCTGTTTTTT
NA	TRBV5-4	TRBJ2-1	15	NA	CASSRISGSYNEQFF	TGTGCCAGCAGCCGGATTAGCGGCTCCTACAATGAGCAGTTCTTC
TRBD2	TRBV9	TRBJ2-7	14	NA	CASSAGRRADEQYF	TGTGCCAGCAGCGCCGGGAGGAGGGCCGACGAGCAGTACTTC
NA	TRBV27	TRBJ2-1	12	NA	CASSLGANEQFF	TGTGCCAGCAGCCTAGGGGCGAATGAGCAGTTCTTC
TRBD1	TRBV2	TRBJ2-1	16	NA	CASSEEGDRLHNEQFF	TGTGCCAGCAGTGAAGAGGGGGACAGGCTACACAATGAGCAGTTCTTC
NA	TRBV4-2	TRBJ2-5	16	few	CASSQTPGQPERAQYF	TGTGCCAGCAGCCAAACCCCCGGACAGCCCGAGAGGGCCCAGTACTTC
TRBD1	TRBV5-3	TRBJ1-5	17	NA	CARSLGTGEDSNQPQHF	TGTGCCAGAAGCTTGGGGACAGGGGAGGATAGCAATCAGCCCCAGCATTTT
NA	TRBV27	TRBJ2-7	14	few	CASSPQTESYEQYF	TGTGCCAGCAGTCCGCAGACAGAATCCTACGAGCAGTACTTC
NA	TRBV6-6	TRBJ2-1	11	NA	CASSYGHEQFF	TGTGCCAGCAGTTACGGCCATGAGCAGTTCTTC
NA	TRBV5-1	TRBJ2-5	15	once	CASSLVAGAEETQYF	TGCGCCAGCAGCTTGGTTGCGGGGGCGGAAGAGACCCAGTACTTC
NA	TRBV18	TRBJ2-1	13	NA	CASSAGDYNEQFF	TGTGCCAGCTCAGCGGGTGACTACAATGAGCAGTTCTTC
NA	TRBV4-2	TRBJ2-7	16	NA	CASSQDLMDRFNEQYF	TGTGCCAGCAGCCAAGATCTTATGGACAGATTCAACGAGCAGTACTTC
NA	TRBV28	TRBJ1-4	18	NA	CASSILGQGGRINEKLFF	TGTGCCAGCAGCATCCTAGGTCAGGGAGGGAGGATAAATGAAAAACTGTTTTTT
TRBD2	TRBV2	TRBJ2-3	16	NA	CASSELAGVLTDTQYF	TGTGCCAGCAGTGAACTAGCGGGGGTTTTGACAGATACGCAGTATTTT
TRBD1	TRBV10-3	TRBJ1-5	15	NA	CAISPGQGLDQPQHF	TGTGCCATCAGCCCGGGACAGGGACTAGATCAGCCCCAGCATTTT
TRBD1	TRBV5-1	TRBJ1-3	15	NA	CASSLEGASGNTIYF	TGCGCCAGCAGCTTGGAGGGGGCTTCTGGAAACACCATATATTTT
NA	TRBV5-1	TRBJ2-1	15	NA	CASSSEPNSGNEQFF	TGCGCCAGCAGCTCTGAACCTAACAGTGGGAATGAGCAGTTCTTC
TRBD1	TRBV7-2	TRBJ2-1	17	NA	CASSPPFGTGAYNEQFF	TGTGCCAGCAGCCCCCCTTTCGGGACAGGGGCCTACAATGAGCAGTTCTTC
TRBD1	TRBV5-4	TRBJ2-7	15	NA	CASGNRDRGTYEQYF	TGTGCCAGCGGAAACCGGGACAGGGGGACCTACGAGCAGTACTTC
NA	TRBV27	TRBJ2-2	12	NA	CASSLFTGELFF	TGTGCCAGCAGCCTCTTTACCGGGGAGCTGTTTTTT
NA	TRBV28	TRBJ1-1	16	NA	CASSSPPGGVNTEAFF	TGTGCCAGCAGTTCACCCCCGGGGGGGGTGAACACTGAAGCTTTCTTT
TRBD1	TRBV5-8	TRBJ1-5	16	once	CASSLQTGRSNQPQHF	TGTGCCAGCAGCCTGCAGACAGGGAGAAGCAATCAGCCCCAGCATTTT
NA	TRBV5-1	TRBJ2-5	13	NA	CASNDERGLTQYF	TGCGCCAGCAACGACGAAAGAGGGTTGACCCAGTACTTC
TRBD1	TRBV6-5	TRBJ1-3	14	once	CATTQGIAGNTIYF	TGTGCCACTACACAGGGGATCGCTGGAAACACCATATATTTT
TRBD2	TRBV7-8	TRBJ2-1	14	NA	CASSTPGLKNEQFF	TGTGCCAGCAGCACCCCGGGACTAAAGAATGAGCAGTTCTTC
NA	TRBV6-5	TRBJ2-7	15	NA	CASSIARRASYEQYF	TGTGCCAGCAGCATTGCTCGGCGGGCGTCCTACGAGCAGTACTTC
TRBD1	TRBV6-4	TRBJ2-7	16	NA	CASSVDWDSDSYEQYF	TGTGCCAGCAGTGTGGACTGGGACAGTGATTCCTACGAGCAGTACTTC
NA	TRBV29-1	TRBJ1-2	14	NA	CSVGAPPQSPGYTF	TGCAGCGTTGGGGCGCCACCCCAATCTCCTGGCTACACCTTC
NA	TRBV19	TRBJ1-2	13	NA	CASSMWEIYGYTF	TGTGCCAGTAGTATGTGGGAGATCTATGGCTACACCTTC
NA	TRBV27	TRBJ1-2	17	NA	CASSLSGGGGAGDGYTF	TGTGCCAGCAGTTTATCAGGTGGAGGGGGGGCGGGGGATGGCTACACCTTC
TRBD2	TRBV5-1	TRBJ2-5	15	NA	CASRSSGGAGETQYF	TGCGCCAGCAGGTCCAGCGGGGGGGCCGGGGAGACCCAGTACTTC
NA	TRBV11-3	TRBJ2-3	15	NA	CASSLDLGGPDTQYF	TGTGCCAGCAGCTTAGATTTGGGGGGACCAGATACGCAGTATTTT
NA	TRBV5-1	TRBJ2-3	14	NA	CASSLGSEQNTQYF	TGCGCCAGCAGCTTGGGTTCGGAGCAAAATACGCAGTATTTT